This section outlines one TCR beta chain sequence together with its context. Its target is unknown. Libraries were prepared by immunoSEQ multiplex PCR; TCRdb keeps only in-frame clonotypes and omits some of them. This repertoire shows 150,000 to 200,000 clones, around 92% found once; its top ten account for roughly 8.4%. The sample comes from a study of T cell responses to AZD1222 COVID-19 vaccine. Study results and limitations: Vaccine-associated CD4 TCRs spanned spike, dominant at 160-218 and 743-854. It was only after the peak T cell response that any repertoires were sampled.

This receptor was identified in an adult in good health. The source material was peripheral blood, sampled on day 0 of AZD1222 vaccination.

CDR3 residues: CASSFRGFNEQYF. The CDR3, as DNA: TGTGCCAGCAGCTTTCGAGGGTTCAACGAGCAGTACTTC. The chain has TRBV7-2 and TRBJ2-7, with D possibly TRBD2 on 5 matching bases. V gave up 3 bases and J gave up 5 bases, with 11 bases separating them. CDR3 length: 13 amino acids. Germline loops: CDR1 SGHTA, CDR2 FQGNSA.